These T cell receptor beta chains were read from a single sample in a study of T cells in localized non-small cell lung cancer. Method: immunoSEQ multiplex PCR; TCRdb's copy keeps in-frame clones and lacks some. The sample includes approximately 35,000 clones, around 90% of them seen just once. This specimen was PBMCs, taken before any cancer treatment. These receptor sequences come from a man aged 40 to 70 with stage II lung adenocarcinoma. The CDR3 runs from the conserved cysteine through the conserved F or W. The D gene is left open where the match is weak. Only some rows state a clone size, as once, few, many or a class for expanded clones.

>-|TRBD1|TRBJ1-5|TRBV7-2
CASSYARTGVSQPQHF
TGTGCCAGCAGCTACGCCCGGACAGGGGTTAGTCAGCCCCAGCATTTT
>-|-|TRBJ2-3|TRBV6-1
CASSRGPANTDTQYF
TGTGCCAGCTCTCGGGGACCCGCGAACACAGATACGCAGTATTTT
>-|-|TRBJ2-7|TRBV4-2
CASSQDAGRSSYEQYF
TGTGCCAGCAGCCAAGATGCGGGACGGAGCTCCTACGAGCAGTACTTC
>-|-|TRBJ2-5|TRBV7-6
CASSPIGQPTQYF
TGTGCCAGCAGCCCCATAGGACAACCGACCCAGTACTTC
>-|TRBD2|TRBJ2-1|TRBV5-6
CASSLRQGTSGRYNEQFF
TGTGCCAGCAGCTTGCGGCAGGGGACTAGCGGGCGTTACAATGAGCAGTTCTTC
>-|TRBD2|TRBJ2-3|TRBV27
CASSLVGGRVRDTQYF
TGTGCCAGCAGTTTAGTCGGCGGGAGGGTAAGAGATACGCAGTATTTT
>-|TRBD1|TRBJ1-1|TRBV27
CASSPPSTGYTEAFF
TGTGCCAGCAGTCCCCCCTCGACAGGGTACACTGAAGCTTTCTTT
>-|-|TRBJ1-2|TRBV28
CASLDGTNYDYTF
TGTGCCAGCTTGGACGGGACTAACTATGACTACACCTTC
>-|TRBD2|TRBJ2-1|TRBV5-4
CASSSGGAGIYNEQFF
TGTGCCAGCAGCTCCGGGGGAGCGGGAATTTACAATGAGCAGTTCTTC
>-|-|TRBJ2-7|TRBV10-2
CASSRGRPEEQYF
TGCGCCAGCAGCCGCGGACGACCTGAAGAGCAGTACTTC
>-|-|TRBJ2-7|TRBV6-5
CASSYSSPSSYEQYF
TGTGCCAGCAGTTACTCCTCCCCTAGCTCCTACGAGCAGTACTTC
>-|-|TRBJ2-1|TRBV28
CASSLYGDEQFF
TGTGCCAGCAGCCTCTACGGGGATGAGCAGTTCTTC
>-|-|TRBJ1-4|TRBV4-1
CASSQVREEKLFF
TGCGCCAGCAGCCAAGTGCGGGAAGAAAAACTGTTTTTT
>once|-|TRBJ2-1|TRBV29-1
CSVDGGLAHFYNEQFF
TGCAGCGTTGATGGGGGTTTAGCCCACTTCTACAATGAGCAGTTCTTC
>once|-|TRBJ2-7|TRBV7-3
CASSLSSGDGQYF
TGTGCCAGCAGCTTAAGTTCTGGGGATGGGCAGTACTTC
>-|TRBD1|TRBJ2-4|TRBV5-1
CASSRDRGGIQYF
TGCGCCAGCAGCCGGGACAGGGGTGGCATTCAGTACTTC
>-|TRBD1|TRBJ2-2|TRBV19
CASSKGQGAPTLFF
TGTGCCAGTAGTAAGGGGCAGGGGGCGCCCACGCTGTTTTTT
>-|-|TRBJ1-5|TRBV19
CASSDYGPQHF
TGTGCCAGTAGCGACTATGGGCCCCAGCATTTT
>-|-|TRBJ1-1|TRBV27
CASRFLRGDGNTEAFF
TGTGCCAGCAGATTCCTCCGGGGGGACGGGAACACTGAAGCTTTCTTT
>-|-|TRBJ2-1|TRBV19
CASSIGGLARNEQFF
TGTGCCAGTAGTATAGGCGGGCTAGCCCGAAATGAGCAGTTCTTC
>-|TRBD2|TRBJ2-7|TRBV9
CASSRREGEQYF
TGTGCCAGCAGCAGGCGGGAGGGAGAGCAGTACTTC
>-|-|TRBJ1-5|TRBV13
CASSGRRVGNQPQHF
TGTGCCAGCAGCGGGAGGAGGGTGGGGAATCAGCCCCAGCATTTT
>-|-|TRBJ2-7|TRBV15
CATSISGLSSYEQYF
TGTGCCACCAGCATTTCGGGACTGAGCTCCTACGAGCAGTACTTC
>-|TRBD2|TRBJ2-2|TRBV7-3
CASSLFGRARGELFF
TGTGCCAGCAGCTTATTCGGGAGGGCGAGAGGGGAGCTGTTTTTT
>-|-|TRBJ1-6|TRBV7-2
CASSLDSYNSPLHF
TGTGCCAGCAGCTTAGACTCCTATAATTCACCCCTCCACTTT
>-|-|TRBJ2-7|TRBV28
CASSSNYYEQYF
TGTGCCAGCAGTTCCAACTATTACGAGCAGTACTTC
>-|-|TRBJ2-3|TRBV21-1
CASSKALGLAGRSCTDTQYF
TGTGCCAGCAGCAAAGCACTCGGGCTAGCGGGGCGATCTTGCACAGATACGCAGTATTTT
>once|TRBD1|TRBJ1-5|TRBV27
CASSSGTGPKQPQHF
TGTGCCAGCAGCTCCGGGACAGGCCCCAAGCAGCCCCAGCATTTT
>-|-|TRBJ2-7|TRBV28
CASSGRQYEQYF
TGTGCCAGCAGTGGCCGACAGTACGAGCAGTACTTC
>-|-|TRBJ1-4|TRBV5-4
CASSLGGGTNEKLFF
TGTGCCAGCAGCTTGGGGGGCGGAACTAATGAAAAACTGTTTTTT
>-|-|TRBJ1-4|TRBV14
CASSRNRGSTNEKLFF
TGTGCCAGCAGCCGGAATAGGGGGTCTACTAATGAAAAACTGTTTTTT
>-|TRBD1|TRBJ2-3|TRBV27
CASSLLQGAWITDTQYF
TGTGCCAGCAGTTTATTACAGGGGGCTTGGATAACAGATACGCAGTATTTT
>-|-|TRBJ2-5|TRBV18
CASSPFRGETQYF
TGTGCCAGCTCACCATTCCGAGGGGAGACCCAGTACTTC
>-|-|TRBJ1-2|TRBV19
CASNPLGINGYTF
TGTGCCAGTAATCCACTGGGGATAAACGGCTACACCTTC
>-|-|TRBJ1-4|TRBV28
CASSLSGALTVF
TGTGCCAGCAGTTTATCCGGGGCACTTACGGTTTTT
>-|-|TRBJ2-1|TRBV10-3
CAISEDHRVSEQFF
TGTGCCATCAGTGAGGATCATCGAGTCTCTGAGCAGTTCTTC
>-|-|TRBJ2-2|TRBV9
CASSVSRGAGELFF
TGTGCCAGCAGCGTAAGCAGGGGCGCCGGGGAGCTGTTTTTT
>-|TRBD2|TRBJ2-3|TRBV5-4
CASSLGLAGGTDTQYF
TGTGCCAGCAGCTTGGGGCTAGCGGGAGGCACAGATACGCAGTATTTT
>-|-|TRBJ2-7|TRBV27
CASRGVIGNEQYF
TGTGCCAGTAGAGGGGTTATAGGCAACGAGCAGTACTTC
>-|TRBD1|TRBJ1-1|TRBV14
CASSQWDRGRTEAFF
TGTGCCAGCAGCCAGTGGGACAGGGGGAGGACTGAAGCTTTCTTT
>-|TRBD2|TRBJ2-2|TRBV27
CATKRSAGVTGELFF
TGTGCCACCAAGAGGTCAGCGGGAGTAACCGGGGAGCTGTTTTTT
>-|-|TRBJ2-2|TRBV5-1
CASRKLGRGATGELFF
TGCGCCAGCAGAAAACTGGGGAGGGGGGCGACCGGGGAGCTGTTTTTT
>-|-|TRBJ1-1|TRBV20-1
CSAGRGSAFF
TGCAGTGCTGGACGGGGATCGGCTTTCTTT
>-|-|TRBJ2-7|TRBV2
CASSPRDREQYF
TGTGCCAGCAGTCCCCGCGACCGCGAGCAGTACTTC
>-|-|TRBJ2-5|TRBV19
CASSMGPLQETQYF
TGTGCCAGTAGTATGGGTCCGCTACAAGAGACCCAGTACTTC
>-|-|TRBJ2-5|TRBV5-6
CASTQQGTQYF
TGTGCCAGCACCCAACAGGGGACCCAGTACTTC
>once|TRBD2|TRBJ2-2|TRBV7-2
CASSSRRTLAGGELFF
TGTGCCAGCAGCTCCAGACGGACTTTAGCGGGGGGGGAGCTGTTTTTT
>once|-|TRBJ2-5|TRBV7-2
CASSTLGRGQGETQYF
TGTGCCAGCAGCACCTTAGGTCGGGGGCAGGGAGAGACCCAGTACTTC
>-|TRBD1|TRBJ1-4|TRBV19
CASMLDRGEKLFF
TGTGCCAGTATGCTGGACAGGGGTGAAAAACTGTTTTTT
>-|-|TRBJ1-2|TRBV28
CASSLQEMSGYTF
TGTGCCAGCAGTCTACAGGAGATGAGTGGCTACACCTTC
>-|-|TRBJ1-2|TRBV27
CASSLTVGYGYTF
TGTGCCAGCAGTTTAACGGTGGGCTATGGCTACACCTTC
>-|-|TRBJ1-3|TRBV28
CASINGESGNTIYF
TGTGCCAGCATAAACGGGGAATCTGGAAACACCATATATTTT
>few|-|TRBJ2-5|TRBV6-4
CASSAMAEETQYF
TGTGCCAGCAGTGCCATGGCTGAAGAGACCCAGTACTTC
>once|-|TRBJ2-7|TRBV7-9
CASSATEGASYEQYF
TGTGCCAGCAGCGCAACAGAGGGTGCGTCCTACGAGCAGTACTTC
>-|TRBD1|TRBJ1-5|TRBV7-4
CASSLDRAHQPQHF
TGTGCCAGCAGCCTTGACAGGGCGCATCAGCCCCAGCATTTT